The rows below give T cell receptor beta chains drawn from one sample of a study of response to subunit inactivated influenza vaccine. TCRdb analysed the RT-PCR reads with MiXCR anew, one entry per CDR3 protein. The data show more than 200,000 distinct CDR3 sequences, 10% to 15% seen once. The specimen comprised non-naive T cells sorted from PBMCs, sampled roughly 15 days before vaccination. The source of these receptors is a man aged 50 to 59 who received an inactivated influenza vaccine. CDR3s include the opening cysteine and the closing phenylalanine or tryptophan. The order of the fields is clone size, J gene, D gene, V gene, CDR3 DNA, CDR3 protein. A D gene is named only where the DNA matches it firmly. Some rows mark clone size as missing; the rest say once, few, many or name a class of expanded clone.

once | TRBJ2-7 | - | TRBV18 | TGTGCCAGCTCTTCTGCTAGAGGGGGGGCCTCCTACGAGCAGTACTTC | CASSSARGGASYEQYF
few | TRBJ2-1 | - | TRBV7-9 | TGTGCCAGCAGCTTATTGGTAAGGGACCACGAGCAGTTCTTC | CASSLLVRDHEQFF
few | TRBJ2-7 | TRBD1 | TRBV3-1 | TGTGCCAGCAGCCAAGGGGACAGGGGCTACGAGCAGTACTTC | CASSQGDRGYEQYF
many | TRBJ2-5 | TRBD1 | TRBV7-9 | TGTGCCAGCAGCTTAGGGCGTGTGACAGGGGGCGAAGAGACCCAGTACTTC | CASSLGRVTGGEETQYF
many | TRBJ2-3 | TRBD1 | TRBV7-9 | TGTGCCAGCAGCCATATTGCGGGACAGGCTTTTTCCGAGGGCACAGATACGCAGTATTTT | CASSHIAGQAFSEGTDTQYF
- | TRBJ2-2 | TRBD2 | TRBV5-5 | TGTGCCAGCAGCGATACTAGCGGGGGGGCAACCGGGGAGCTGTTTTTT | CASSDTSGGATGELFF
few | TRBJ2-2 | - | TRBV19 | TGTGCCAGTACGGCAAGCAGGAAGCGGAACACCGGGGAGCTGTTTTTT | CASTASRKRNTGELFF
- | TRBJ1-1 | - | TRBV3-1 | TGTGCCAGCAGCCAAGTATGGGGAGCTGAAGCTTTCTTT | CASSQVWGAEAFF
few | TRBJ2-3 | - | TRBV15 | TGTGCCACCAGCAGAGCCCGGGGCACAGATACGCAGTATTTT | CATSRARGTDTQYF
few | TRBJ2-5 | TRBD2 | TRBV5-6 | TGTGCCAGCAGCCTAAATTCGGCGGGGGGGCCCGACGAGACCCAGTACTTC | CASSLNSAGGPDETQYF
- | TRBJ2-6 | TRBD2 | TRBV30 | TGTGCCGGTTGGGGGGGTACAGGGGCCAACGTCCTGACTTTC | CAGWGGTGANVLTF
- | TRBJ2-1 | TRBD2 | TRBV6-2/TRBV6-3 | TGTGCCAGCAGTTACTCCGCGGGAGGGCTCTACAATGAGCAGTTCTTC | CASSYSAGGLYNEQFF
- | TRBJ2-7 | - | TRBV6-2/TRBV6-3 | TGTGCCAGCAGTTACACCCCTGGGACCGTCTCCTACGAGCAGTACTTC | CASSYTPGTVSYEQYF
- | TRBJ2-7 | TRBD1 | TRBV23-1 | TGCGCCAGCAGTCAATCGGGCCAACGACTGGGACAGGGGGGAACTTCCGAGCAGTACTTC | CASSQSGQRLGQGGTSEQYF
many | TRBJ2-3 | TRBD2 | TRBV7-3 | TGTGCCAGCAGCTTCCTAGCGGGAGTCCAGTATTTT | CASSFLAGVQYF
- | TRBJ1-5 | - | TRBV7-2 | TGTGCCAGCAGTTCCGTTGGTCAGCCCCAGCATTTT | CASSSVGQPQHF
- | TRBJ2-7 | - | TRBV7-6 | TGTGCCAGCAGCTTAGCGTCGGGTCAGTATAGACACGAGCAGTACTTC | CASSLASGQYRHEQYF
once | TRBJ1-5 | - | TRBV4-3 | TGCGCCAGCAGCCAAGATTTTGGCTCTAGGCAGCCCCAGCATTTT | CASSQDFGSRQPQHF
- | TRBJ2-1 | - | TRBV24-1 | TGTGCCACCAGTGATAGGGGGGCAGGGTCCTACAATGAGCAGTTCTTC | CATSDRGAGSYNEQFF
- | TRBJ2-3 | - | TRBV28 | TGTGCCTTAGCAGGAGGGGGCGCGGGCACAGATACGCAGTATTTT | CALAGGGAGTDTQYF
- | TRBJ2-6 | - | TRBV12-3/TRBV12-4 | TGTGCCAGCAGTTATTCGGGATCTGGGGCCAACGTCCTGACTTTC | CASSYSGSGANVLTF
many | TRBJ1-2 | - | TRBV15 | TGTGCCACCAGCCCGGGACCGAGCGGCTACACCTTC | CATSPGPSGYTF
- | TRBJ2-7 | - | TRBV27 | TGTGCCAGCAGTTTGTCTAGGGGGAACGAGCAGTACTTC | CASSLSRGNEQYF
few | TRBJ2-7 | TRBD1 | TRBV6-1 | TGTGCCAGTGGACAGGGGTTAACCTACGAGCAGTACTTC | CASGQGLTYEQYF
- | TRBJ2-2 | - | TRBV5-4 | TGTGCCAGCAGCTTGGAAACCGGGGAGCTGTTTTTT | CASSLETGELFF
- | TRBJ1-5 | - | TRBV4-3 | TGCGCCAGCAGCCAAGATCCCAAGGGGGATCAGCCCCAGCATTTT | CASSQDPKGDQPQHF
- | TRBJ2-2 | - | TRBV5-1 | TGCGCCAGCAGCTTGGCAGAAGCCGGGGAGCTGTTTTTT | CASSLAEAGELFF
few | TRBJ2-5 | TRBD2 | TRBV5-1 | TGCGCCAGCAGCTTGGGGCTAGCGGGGAGATCAAGGGAGACCCAGTACTTC | CASSLGLAGRSRETQYF
many | TRBJ2-2 | - | TRBV7-2 | TGTGCCAGCAGCTTAGTTCGAAAGGGCGGGGAGCTGTTTTTT | CASSLVRKGGELFF
few | TRBJ1-1 | - | TRBV3-1 | TGTGCCAGCAGCCCCCCGGGGGGACGTGAAGCTTTCTTT | CASSPPGGREAFF
few | TRBJ2-3 | TRBD1 | TRBV5-4 | TGTGCCAGCAGCTTTACAGGGGCCACAGATACGCAGTATTTT | CASSFTGATDTQYF
few | TRBJ1-1 | TRBD1 | TRBV5-1 | TGCGCCAGCAGCTTGGCCCAGACAGGGGGCACTGAAGCTTTCTTT | CASSLAQTGGTEAFF
- | TRBJ2-7 | - | TRBV15 | TGTGCCACCAGCAGAGAACCAGGGACTGCCTACGAGCAGTACTTC | CATSREPGTAYEQYF
- | TRBJ2-5 | - | TRBV5-1 | TGCGCCAGCAGCTTGGCCCGGGGATCAGAGACCCAGTACTTC | CASSLARGSETQYF
- | TRBJ2-1 | TRBD2 | TRBV7-9 | TGTGCCAGCAGCGTCGCTAGCGGGAGACGAGGAGAGCAGTTCTTC | CASSVASGRRGEQFF
many | TRBJ2-7 | - | TRBV3-1 | TGTGCCAGCAGCCTCTCGAGGAGGGCGGGGCACGAGCAGTACTTC | CASSLSRRAGHEQYF
few | TRBJ1-1 | TRBD1 | TRBV2 | TGTGCCAGGAGGGACAGCCGAATGAACACTGAAGCTTTCTTT | CARRDSRMNTEAFF
few | TRBJ1-4 | - | TRBV15 | TGTGCCACCAGCAGAGATAGGATTGGGAGACAGGCCGACGAAAAACTGTTTTTT | CATSRDRIGRQADEKLFF
many | TRBJ2-7 | - | TRBV28 | TGTGCCAGGAACTTGGGCGTAGTTAAGCTCCGAGTGGAGTACTTC | CARNLGVVKLRVEYF
- | TRBJ1-2 | - | TRBV6-2/TRBV6-3 | TGTGCCAGCAGTTACCAGGCGGACTATGGCTACACCTTC | CASSYQADYGYTF
- | TRBJ2-2 | - | TRBV20-1 | TGCAGTGCTCAGTTCATTCAGCCTGCGAACACCGGGGAGCTGTTTTTT | CSAQFIQPANTGELFF
few | TRBJ2-5 | TRBD2 | TRBV6-2/TRBV6-3 | TGTGCCAGCAGTCCCGGGGTGTCTAGCGGGAACCAAGAGACCCAGTACTTC | CASSPGVSSGNQETQYF
- | TRBJ2-7 | TRBD2 | TRBV15 | TGTGCCACCAGCAGAGAGGGAGGGTCATACGAGCAGTACTTC | CATSREGGSYEQYF
many | TRBJ2-5 | - | TRBV7-2 | TGTGCCAGCAGCCCCCTAAGGGGGTCCGCGACCCAGTACTTC | CASSPLRGSATQYF
- | TRBJ1-6 | - | TRBV6-5 | TGTGCCAGCAGTTCGGGGACATATAATTCACCCCTCCACTTT | CASSSGTYNSPLHF
- | TRBJ2-5 | - | TRBV7-2 | TGTGCCAGCAGCTTAAGATCGGCGGCCGGGGAGACCCAGTACTTC | CASSLRSAAGETQYF
few | TRBJ2-3 | TRBD2 | TRBV20-1 | TGCAGTGCTAGAGGAGGACTAGCGGAGGGCACAGATACGCAGTATTTT | CSARGGLAEGTDTQYF
few | TRBJ2-3 | - | TRBV11-2 | TGTGCCAGCAGCCCCTCGGTCTCAGGCAGCCGACGGTTCGGTACGCAGTATTTT | CASSPSVSGSRRFGTQYF
many | TRBJ2-1 | TRBD2 | TRBV7-2 | TGTGCCAGCAGCTTAGGGGCGGGGGGGCTGAATGAGCAGTTCTTC | CASSLGAGGLNEQFF
many | TRBJ2-1 | TRBD2 | TRBV12-3/TRBV12-4 | TGTGCCAGCACCCCTAAGGGACTAGCGGATCTCAGGGAGCAGTTCTTC | CASTPKGLADLREQFF
many | TRBJ2-5 | - | TRBV12-3/TRBV12-4 | TGTGCCAGCAGTTTCGACGGCGGAGGTCTGGAGACCCAGTACTTC | CASSFDGGGLETQYF
- | TRBJ2-3 | - | TRBV20-1 | TGCAGTGCTAGGGGCCCCCCTGATACGCAGTATTTT | CSARGPPDTQYF
many | TRBJ2-1 | - | TRBV20-1 | TGCAGTGCTACGAGGGGGGGTTGGAATGAGCAGTTCTTC | CSATRGGWNEQFF
many | TRBJ1-5 | TRBD1 | TRBV12-3/TRBV12-4 | TGTGCCAGCAGACCAACAGGGGAAAGTAGCAATCAGCCCCAGCATTTT | CASRPTGESSNQPQHF
many | TRBJ2-7 | TRBD2 | TRBV6-1 | TGTGCCAGTAAAAGAGCGGGAGGGCTGGACGAGCAGTACTTC | CASKRAGGLDEQYF